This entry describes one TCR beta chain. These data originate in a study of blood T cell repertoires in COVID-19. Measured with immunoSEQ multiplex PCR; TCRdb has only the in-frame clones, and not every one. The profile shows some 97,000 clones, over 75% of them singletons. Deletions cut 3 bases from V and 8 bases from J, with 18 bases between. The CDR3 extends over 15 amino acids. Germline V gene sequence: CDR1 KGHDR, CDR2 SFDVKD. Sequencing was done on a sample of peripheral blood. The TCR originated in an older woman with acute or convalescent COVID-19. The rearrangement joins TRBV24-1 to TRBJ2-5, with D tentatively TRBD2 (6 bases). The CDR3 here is CATSDAGPTGDTQYF. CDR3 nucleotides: TGTGCCACCAGTGATGCCGGGCCGACGGGAGACACCCAGTACTTC.